The 26 T cell receptor beta chains reported below all come from one sample, sequenced in a study of T-cell reconstitution after alpha-beta-depleted transplantation in children. Unique molecular identifiers were used to barcode this TCRbeta library. TCRdb itself ran the PCR reads through MiXCR, one entry per CDR3 protein. The data hold hundreds of thousands of distinct CDR3 sequences, with roughly a tenth observed a single time. The input for sequencing was PBMCs, taken before TCRalphabeta/CD19-depleted stem cell transplant. The receptors originated from a child aged 2-9 years with inherited bone marrow failure, due to receive a stem cell transplant.

The gene calls are TRBV4-1 and TRBJ2-1; 16 bases map to TRBD2. J lost 4 bases, V lost 1 base, and 4 bases had no gene match. This CDR3 spans 18 amino acids. Germline CDR1 is MGHRA and CDR2 is YSYEKL. CDR3 protein: CASSQGQGLAGGYNEQFF. The CDR3 nucleotides are TGCGCCAGCAGCCAAGGGCAGGGACTAGCGGGAGGGTACAATGAGCAGTTCTTC.

This clonotype was seen more than once but under ten times. The rearrangement uses TRBV20-1 and TRBJ2-7; 12 bases line up with TRBD2. V lost 5 bases and J lost 3; bases outside the gene matches: 8. The CDR3 is 15 residues long. From germline, CDR1 is DFQATT and CDR2 SNEGSKA (reference sequence). The chain's CDR3 is CSAGDPGLAGYEQYF. CDR3 nucleotide sequence: TGCAGTGCTGGTGACCCGGGACTAGCGGGCTACGAGCAGTACTTC.

This clonotype was found many times. The chain couples TRBV9 to TRBJ2-7, with D maybe TRBD1 (6 bases). Germline CDR1 reads SGDLS; CDR2 reads YYNGEE. V was clipped by 2 bases and J by 5 bases, with 11 bases between them. CDR3 length: 13 amino acids. This chain's CDR3 is CASSVSPGDEQYF. CDR3 sequence (DNA): TGTGCCAGCAGCGTTTCCCCAGGGGACGAGCAGTACTTC.

This clonotype has only a few counts. J is TRBJ2-2 and V is TRBV15, with D unclear. CDR3 length equals 14 residues. The V and J ends lost 1 base and 1 base respectively, with 4 bases between them. CDR1 and CDR2 from the germline V gene are LNHNV and YYDKDF (reference sequence). The CDR3 coding sequence is TGTGCCACCAGCAGAGTAGTGAACACCGGGGAGCTGTTTTTT. Its protein product is CATSRVVNTGELFF.

The sample holds many counts of this clonotype. V is TRBV30 and J is TRBJ2-2; D unresolved. Germline CDR1 reads GTSNPN; CDR2 reads SVGIG (reference sequence). CDR3 size: 15 residues. The V gene lost 0 bases and the J gene lost 9 bases, with 17 bases spanning the gap. DNA of the CDR3: TGTGCCTGGAGTGTAGGGTTTCCGGTTAGGCGGGAGCTGTTTTTT. It codes for CAWSVGFPVRRELFF.

This clonotype showed up many times. The chain combines TRBV6-1 with TRBJ2-2, with D perhaps assigned TRBD1 or TRBD2 (5 bases each). V was pared by 5 bases and J by 1 base, with 8 bases between. The CDR3 extends over 14 amino acids. The germline gives CDR1 MNHNS, CDR2 SASEGT. CDR3 residues: CASSRGENTGELFF. The CDR3 nucleotides read TGTGCCAGCAGTAGGGGAGAGAACACCGGGGAGCTGTTTTTT.

This clonotype was counted many times. The chain joins TRBV4-3 to TRBJ2-2; D is ambiguous. The length of the CDR3 is 15 residues. Trimming stripped 2 bases from V and 0 bases from J, with 7 bases between. Germline V gives CDR1 LGHNA, CDR2 YSLEER. CDR3 in amino acids: CASSQLTPNTGELFF. The CDR3, as DNA: TGCGCCAGCAGCCAACTTACCCCGAACACCGGGGAGCTGTTTTTT.

This clonotype has more than one count but fewer than ten. This rearrangement joins TRBV20-1 to TRBJ2-1; no reliable D call. V was clipped by 7 bases and J by 6 bases, with 16 bases between them. This CDR3 is 13 amino acids long. The germline CDR1 and CDR2 sequences are DFQATT and SNEGSKA (reference sequence). The CDR3 bases are TGCAGTGTACCTCCCGTCGGTGTCAATGAGCAGTTCTTC. Translating it yields CSVPPVGVNEQFF.

The sample holds many counts of this clonotype. The chain carries TRBV5-1 and TRBJ2-3; no definite D call. V lost 4 bases, J lost 4 bases, and 13 bases lay in between. Germline V CDR1 and CDR2: SGHRS, YFSETQ. The CDR3 loop spans 14 amino acids. The CDR3 bases are TGCGCCAGCAGCGTTAGACCCGATGCAGATACGCAGTATTTT. Protein sequence: CASSVRPDADTQYF.

This clonotype was recorded at least ten times. The rearrangement links TRBV7-8 to TRBJ1-4, with D possibly TRBD1 on 5 matching bases. The germline gives CDR1 SGHVS, CDR2 FQNEAQ. This CDR3 contains 16 residues. The V and J ends lost 2 bases and 5 bases respectively, with 15 bases between them. The CDR3 sequence: CASSLMGGRSNEKLFF. Written as DNA, the CDR3 is TGTGCCAGCAGCTTAATGGGGGGAAGATCAAATGAAAAACTGTTTTTT.

This clonotype was seen many times. V is TRBV12-3 or TRBV12-4 and J is TRBJ2-3; no firm D call. The CDR3 is made up of 17 amino acids. V shed 2 bases and J shed 0 bases, with 15 bases lying between them. DNA for the CDR3: TGTGCCAGCAGTTTAAGCCTGGAAAGATTTAGCACAGATACGCAGTATTTT. It encodes CASSLSLERFSTDTQYF.

This clonotype has ten or more counts. This chain links TRBV6-1 with TRBJ2-2, with 7 positions matching TRBD2. The CDR3 length is 14 residues. Losses at the gene ends were 6 bases for V and 6 bases for J; bases not matched to a gene: 7. Germline CDR1 is MNHNS and CDR2 is SASEGT. CDR3 amino acids: CASSQMAGAGELFF. In DNA, the CDR3 is TGTGCCAGCAGCCAAATGGCGGGGGCCGGGGAGCTGTTTTTT.

This clonotype showed up many times. The V and J genes are TRBV2 and TRBJ2-7; the D is unclear. V was pared by 8 bases and J by 0 bases, with 5 bases between. In germline, CDR1 is SNHLY, CDR2 FYNNEI. The CDR3 consists of 11 residues. The CDR3 loop reads CASVYSYEQYF. In nucleotides, the CDR3 is TGTGCCAGCGTGTACTCCTACGAGCAGTACTTC.

There are a few counts of this clonotype. This chain connects TRBV5-5 to TRBJ2-7, with D perhaps TRBD1 (6 bases). V was pared by 4 bases and J by 3 bases, with 14 bases between. Germline V lookup: CDR1 SGHKS, CDR2 YYEKEE (reference sequence). The CDR3 has 14 amino acids. The CDR3 nucleotides read TGTGCCAGCAGCATGGGGGCGCACGACTACGAGCAGTACTTC. This translates into CASSMGAHDYEQYF.

This clonotype was picked up many times. The chain employs TRBV12-3 or TRBV12-4 and TRBJ2-4, with TRBD1 identical over 8 bases. The CDR3 is 15 amino acids. The J segment lost 2 bases and the V segment lost 7 bases, leaving 7 bases of the junction unmatched. The CDR3 sequence is CASNQSRGPKNIQYF. Written as DNA, the CDR3 is TGTGCCAGCAATCAGAGCAGGGGGCCCAAAAACATTCAGTACTTC.

This clonotype has at least ten counts. The chain links TRBV12-3 or TRBV12-4 to TRBJ1-2, with D maybe TRBD1 (5 bases). The CDR3 covers 15 residues. V was pared by 5 bases and J by 4 bases, with 17 bases between. The CDR3 nucleotides read TGTGCCAGCAGTCCCCATGGGGCGCCGGGCTATGGCTACACCTTC. Translation: CASSPHGAPGYGYTF.

This clonotype was counted ten times or more. The V gene is TRBV12-5, the J gene TRBJ2-1; 7 nucleotides line up with TRBD2. J lost 4 bases, V lost 1 base, and 16 bases had no gene match. The CDR3 sequence is 19 residues long. The germline CDR1 and CDR2 sequences are LGHNT and FRNRAP. CDR3 nucleotides: TGTGCTAGTGGTTTGGCCAATCCACGAGCGGGAACTAGGTACAATGAGCAGTTCTTC. Its translation is CASGLANPRAGTRYNEQFF. Full variable domain (outside the CDR3, taken from reference TRBV12-5 and TRBJ2-1): DARVTQTPRHKVTEMGQEVTMRCQPILGHNTVFWYRQTMMQGLELLAYFRNRAPLDDSGMPKDRFSAEMPDATLATLKIQPSEPRDSAVYFCASGLANPRAGTRYNEQFFGPGTRLTVL.

This clonotype was seen ten or more times. This chain links TRBV7-9 with TRBJ2-5, with a tentative D call TRBD2 (6 bases). The V end lost 5 bases, the J end lost 7 bases, and 14 bases lay between the germline ends. Looked up from germline, CDR1 is SEHNR and CDR2 is FQNEAQ (reference sequence). This CDR3 spans 13 amino acids. The CDR3 sequence: CASSPGTSGTQYF. CDR3 nucleotide sequence: TGTGCCAGCAGCCCCGGGACTTCGGGGACCCAGTACTTC.

This clonotype was recorded many times. The chain is built from TRBV7-2 and TRBJ1-1; no clear D gene. CDR1 and CDR2 from the germline V gene are SGHTA and FQGNSA. CDR3 length: 13 residues. Trimming pared 1 base from V and 0 bases from J, leaving 3 bases between. CDR3 sequence: CASSLVMNTEAFF. The CDR3 region has the DNA TGTGCCAGCAGCTTAGTGATGAACACTGAAGCTTTCTTT.

With regard to this clonotype: This sequence may be a read error, since a much larger clone differs from it by one base. The chain is built from TRBV7-2 and TRBJ2-3; 10 positions match TRBD1. Germline CDR1 is SGHTA and CDR2 is FQGNSA. The CDR3 runs to 15 residues. V lost 5 bases to trimming and J lost 3 bases; unmatched junction nucleotides: 5. The CDR3 coding sequence is TGTGCCAGCAGCCTGGACAGGGGGGTAACAGATACGCAGTATTTT. It is translated as CASSLDRGVTDTQYF.

This clonotype was seen repeatedly, ten times or more. This chain joins TRBV2 and TRBJ2-1; D is perhaps TRBD2 (6 bases). With 4 bases removed from V and 7 bases from J, the gap between germline ends came to 17 bases. This CDR3 spans 15 amino acids. Looked up from germline, CDR1 is SNHLY and CDR2 is FYNNEI. CDR3 region: CASSVGTLSGNEQFF. The CDR3, as DNA: TGTGCCAGCAGTGTCGGGACTCTAAGTGGGAATGAGCAGTTCTTC. The complete variable domain, with remaining parts taken from reference TRBV2 and TRBJ2-1, reads EPEVTQTPSHQVTQMGQEVILRCVPISNHLYFYWYRQILGQKVEFLVSFYNNEISEKSEIFDDQFSVERPDGSNFTLKIRSTKLEDSAMYFCASSVGTLSGNEQFFGPGTRLTVL.

The V and J genes are TRBV4-3 and TRBJ2-5, with D perhaps TRBD2 (5 bases). V was clipped by 0 bases and J by 3 bases, with 11 bases between them. From germline, CDR1 is LGHNA and CDR2 YSLEER. CDR3 length: 15 residues. The CDR3 loop reads CASSQDSRGEETQYF. For the CDR3, the DNA is TGCGCCAGCAGCCAAGATTCCCGGGGAGAAGAGACCCAGTACTTC.

This clonotype was counted many times. The chain carries TRBV20-1 and TRBJ2-5, with TRBD2 matching 8 bases. The trim removed 5 bases at V and 0 bases at J, leaving 2 bases unmatched. Germline CDR1 is DFQATT and CDR2 is SNEGSKA (reference sequence). The CDR3 is 13 amino acids. CDR3 sequence reads: CSAFSGNQETQYF. Written as DNA, the CDR3 is TGCAGTGCTTTTAGCGGGAACCAAGAGACCCAGTACTTC.

This chain uses TRBV12-3 or TRBV12-4 with TRBJ1-2; no clear D. With 3 bases removed from V and 8 bases from J, the gap between germline ends came to 10 bases. This CDR3 is 12 amino acids long. CDR3 amino acids: CASSFGRAGYTF. The CDR3 DNA sequence: TGTGCCAGCAGTTTCGGCCGTGCAGGCTACACCTTC.

Many counts were recorded for this clonotype. This chain uses TRBV20-1 with TRBJ2-1; 11 positions agree with TRBD2. Germline V CDR1 and CDR2: DFQATT, SNEGSKA (reference sequence). CDR3 length: 14 residues. The CDR3 nucleotides read TGCACCATGACTAGCGGGAATGTGGTGGGTGAGCAGTTCTTC. Translated, it gives CTMTSGNVVGEQFF.

A few counts support this clonotype. For the CDR3, the DNA is TGTGCCAGCAGCGTAGCGACTAGCGGGAGGGCGGAGGGGGACAATGAGCAGTTCTTC. Its translation is CASSVATSGRAEGDNEQFF. V gene TRBV9 combines with J gene TRBJ2-1; 14 nucleotides align to TRBD2. The V and J ends lost 0 bases and 5 bases, in that order; junction bases with no gene match: 10. The CDR3 consists of 19 residues. CDR1 is SGDLS and CDR2 is YYNGEE in the germline V gene. The full variable domain, rest sourced from reference TRBV9 and TRBJ2-1, is DSGVTQTPKHLITATGQRVTLRCSPRSGDLSVYWYQQSLDQGLQFLIQYYNGEERAKGNILERFSAQQFPDLHSELNLSSLELGDSALYFCASSVATSGRAEGDNEQFFGPGTRLTVL.